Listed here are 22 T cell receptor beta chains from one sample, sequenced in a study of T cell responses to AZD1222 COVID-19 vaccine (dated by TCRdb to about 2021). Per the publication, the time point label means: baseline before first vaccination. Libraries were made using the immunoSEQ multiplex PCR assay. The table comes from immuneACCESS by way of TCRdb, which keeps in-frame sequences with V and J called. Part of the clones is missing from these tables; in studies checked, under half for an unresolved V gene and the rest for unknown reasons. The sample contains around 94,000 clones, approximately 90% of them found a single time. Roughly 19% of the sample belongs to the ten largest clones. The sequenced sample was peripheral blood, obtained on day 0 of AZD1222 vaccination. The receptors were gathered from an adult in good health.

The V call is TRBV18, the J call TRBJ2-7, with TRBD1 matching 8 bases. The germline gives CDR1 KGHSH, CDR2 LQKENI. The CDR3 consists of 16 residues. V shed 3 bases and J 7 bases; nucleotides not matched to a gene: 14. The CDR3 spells CASSPLDRAFGGEQYF. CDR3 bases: TGTGCCAGCTCACCCCTGGACAGGGCTTTCGGTGGAGAGCAGTACTTC. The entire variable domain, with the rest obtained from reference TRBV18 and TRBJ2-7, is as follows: NAGVMQNPRHLVRRRGQEARLRCSPMKGHSHVYWYRQLPEEGLKFMVYLQKENIIDESGMPKERFSAEFPKEGPSILRIQQVVRGDSAAYFCASSPLDRAFGGEQYFGPGTRLTVT.

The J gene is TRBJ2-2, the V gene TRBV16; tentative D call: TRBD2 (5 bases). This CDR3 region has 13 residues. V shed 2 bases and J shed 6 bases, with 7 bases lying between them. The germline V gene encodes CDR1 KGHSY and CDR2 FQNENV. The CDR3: CASSQRESGELFF. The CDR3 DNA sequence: TGTGCCAGCAGCCAACGGGAATCCGGGGAGCTGTTTTTT.

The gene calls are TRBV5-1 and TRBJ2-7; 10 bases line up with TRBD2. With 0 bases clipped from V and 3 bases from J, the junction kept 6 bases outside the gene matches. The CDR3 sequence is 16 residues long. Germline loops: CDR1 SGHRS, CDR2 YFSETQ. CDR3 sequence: CASSLVASGGLYEQYF. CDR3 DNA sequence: TGCGCCAGCAGCTTGGTCGCTAGCGGGGGTCTCTACGAGCAGTACTTC.

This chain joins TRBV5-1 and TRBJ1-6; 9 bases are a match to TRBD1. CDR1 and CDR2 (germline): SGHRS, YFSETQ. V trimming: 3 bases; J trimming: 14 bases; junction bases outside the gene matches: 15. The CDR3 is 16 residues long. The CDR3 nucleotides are TGCGCCAGCAGCTCGACCCCCCGGGACAGGGCCTTAGCCCTCCACTTT. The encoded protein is CASSSTPRDRALALHF.

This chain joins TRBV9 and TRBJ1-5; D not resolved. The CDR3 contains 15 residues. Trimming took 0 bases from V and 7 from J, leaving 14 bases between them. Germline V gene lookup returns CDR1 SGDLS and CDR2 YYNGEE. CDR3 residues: CASSVGDSMGQPQHF. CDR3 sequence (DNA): TGTGCCAGCAGCGTAGGAGATTCCATGGGGCAGCCCCAGCATTTT.

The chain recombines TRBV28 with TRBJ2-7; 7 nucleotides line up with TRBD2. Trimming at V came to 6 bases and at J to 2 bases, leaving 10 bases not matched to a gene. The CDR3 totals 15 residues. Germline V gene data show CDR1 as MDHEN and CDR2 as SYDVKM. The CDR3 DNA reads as TGTGCCAGCAGGGGGGATGTAGGGAGGGCCTACGAGCAGTACTTC. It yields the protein CASRGDVGRAYEQYF.

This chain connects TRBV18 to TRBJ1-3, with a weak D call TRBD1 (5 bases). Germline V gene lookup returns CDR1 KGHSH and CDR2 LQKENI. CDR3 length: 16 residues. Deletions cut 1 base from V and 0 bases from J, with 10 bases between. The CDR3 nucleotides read TGTGCCAGCTCACCACTTGGGGCCTTCTCTGGAAACACCATATATTTT. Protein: CASSPLGAFSGNTIYF.

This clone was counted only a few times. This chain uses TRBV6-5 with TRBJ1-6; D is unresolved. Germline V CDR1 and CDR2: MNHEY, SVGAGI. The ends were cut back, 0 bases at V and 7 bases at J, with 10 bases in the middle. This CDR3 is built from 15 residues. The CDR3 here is CASSYSAMENSPLHF. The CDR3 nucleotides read TGTGCCAGCAGTTACTCGGCGATGGAGAATTCACCCCTCCACTTT.

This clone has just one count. CDR3 region: CASSPQFSFQFF. The CDR3 DNA reads as TGTGCCAGCAGTCCGCAGTTTAGCTTTCAGTTCTTC. The chain has TRBV28 and TRBJ2-1; D gene uncertain. The germline gives CDR1 MDHEN, CDR2 SYDVKM. The CDR3 is 12 amino acids. Between the trimmed V and J ends, which lost 5 bases and 13 bases, there was a span of 15 bases.

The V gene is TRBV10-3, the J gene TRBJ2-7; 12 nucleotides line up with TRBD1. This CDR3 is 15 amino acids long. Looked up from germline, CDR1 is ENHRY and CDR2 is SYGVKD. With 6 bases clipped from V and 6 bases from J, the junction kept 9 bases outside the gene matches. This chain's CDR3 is CAISLEGQGASEQYF. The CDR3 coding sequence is TGTGCCATCAGCCTAGAGGGACAGGGGGCTTCCGAGCAGTACTTC.

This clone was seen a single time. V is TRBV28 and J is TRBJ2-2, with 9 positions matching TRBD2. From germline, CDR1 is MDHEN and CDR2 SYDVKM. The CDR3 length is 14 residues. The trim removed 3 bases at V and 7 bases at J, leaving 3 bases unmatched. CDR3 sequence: CASSLAREGGELFF. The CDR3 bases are TGTGCCAGCAGTTTGGCGCGGGAGGGCGGGGAGCTGTTTTTT.

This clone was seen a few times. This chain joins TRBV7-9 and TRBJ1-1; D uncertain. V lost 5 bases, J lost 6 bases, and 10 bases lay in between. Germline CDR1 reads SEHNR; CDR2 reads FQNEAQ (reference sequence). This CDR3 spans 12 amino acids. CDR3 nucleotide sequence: TGTGCCAGCAGCCTTTATAGCGCTGAAGCTTTCTTT. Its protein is CASSLYSAEAFF.

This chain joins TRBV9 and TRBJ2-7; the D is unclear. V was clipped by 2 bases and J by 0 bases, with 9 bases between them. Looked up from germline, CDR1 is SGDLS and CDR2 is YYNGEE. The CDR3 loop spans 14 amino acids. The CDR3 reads CASSVGPPSYEQYF. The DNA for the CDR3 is TGTGCCAGCAGCGTGGGCCCCCCCTCCTACGAGCAGTACTTC.

The CDR3 here is CASTLPGGNRNTEAFF. The CDR3 DNA sequence: TGTGCCAGCACCCTCCCGGGTGGGAACAGGAACACTGAAGCTTTCTTT. The chain uses TRBV21-1 and TRBJ1-1. TRBV21-1 constitutes a pseudogene. The CDR3 is 16 amino acids.

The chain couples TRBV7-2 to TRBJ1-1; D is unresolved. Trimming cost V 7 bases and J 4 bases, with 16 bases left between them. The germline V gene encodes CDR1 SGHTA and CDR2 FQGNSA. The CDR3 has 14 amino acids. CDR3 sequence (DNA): TGTGCCAGCACCGTAAGCCCAGCGGGCACTGAAGCTTTCTTT. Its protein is CASTVSPAGTEAFF.

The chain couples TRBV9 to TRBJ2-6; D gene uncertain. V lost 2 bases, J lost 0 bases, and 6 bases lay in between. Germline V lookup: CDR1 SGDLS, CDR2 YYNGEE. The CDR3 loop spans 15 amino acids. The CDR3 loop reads CASSVSTSGANVLTF. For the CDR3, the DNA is TGTGCCAGCAGCGTTTCGACCTCTGGGGCCAACGTCCTGACTTTC.

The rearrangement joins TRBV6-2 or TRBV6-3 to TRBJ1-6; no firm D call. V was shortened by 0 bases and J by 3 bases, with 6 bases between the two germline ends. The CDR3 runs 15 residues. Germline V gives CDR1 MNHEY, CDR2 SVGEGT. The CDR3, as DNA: TGTGCCAGCAGTTACTCGCGGGGCTATAATTCACCCCTCCACTTT. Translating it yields CASSYSRGYNSPLHF.

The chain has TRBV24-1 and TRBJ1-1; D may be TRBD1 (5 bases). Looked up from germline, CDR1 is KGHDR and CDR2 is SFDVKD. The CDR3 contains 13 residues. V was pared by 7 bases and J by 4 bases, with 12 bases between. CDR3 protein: CATREGLGTEAFF. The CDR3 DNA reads TGTGCCACCAGGGAGGGGTTGGGCACTGAAGCTTTCTTT.

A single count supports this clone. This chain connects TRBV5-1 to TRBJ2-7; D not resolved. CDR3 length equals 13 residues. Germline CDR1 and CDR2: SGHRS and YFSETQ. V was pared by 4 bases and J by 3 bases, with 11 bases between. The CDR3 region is CASSPQTVYEQYF. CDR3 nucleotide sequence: TGCGCCAGCAGCCCACAGACTGTCTACGAGCAGTACTTC.

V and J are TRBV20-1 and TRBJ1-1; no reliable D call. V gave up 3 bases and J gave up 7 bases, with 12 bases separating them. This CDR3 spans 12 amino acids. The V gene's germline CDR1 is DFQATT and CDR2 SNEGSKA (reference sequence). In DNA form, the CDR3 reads TGCAGTGCTAGTAGGCGAAGCGGTGAAGCTTTCTTT. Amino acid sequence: CSASRRSGEAFF.

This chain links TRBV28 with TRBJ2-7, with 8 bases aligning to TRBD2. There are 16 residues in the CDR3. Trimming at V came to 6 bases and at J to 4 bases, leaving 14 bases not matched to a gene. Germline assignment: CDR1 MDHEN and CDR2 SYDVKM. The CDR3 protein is CASRWNRVAGRYEQYF. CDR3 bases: TGTGCCAGCAGGTGGAACCGAGTAGCGGGACGTTACGAGCAGTACTTC.

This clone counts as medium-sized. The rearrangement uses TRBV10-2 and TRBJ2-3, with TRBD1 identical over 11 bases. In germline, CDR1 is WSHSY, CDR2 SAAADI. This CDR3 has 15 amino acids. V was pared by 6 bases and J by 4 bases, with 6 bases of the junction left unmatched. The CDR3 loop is CASSRTGGEADTQYF. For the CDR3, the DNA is TGCGCCAGCAGCCGGACAGGGGGCGAGGCAGATACGCAGTATTTT.